This T cell receptor beta chain was obtained from a study of T-cell reconstitution after alpha-beta-depleted transplantation in children (dated by TCRdb to 2016 to 2017). Study-level background: The study quantitatively tracked T-cell immune reconstitution after TCRalphabeta/CD19-depleted allogeneic hematopoietic cell transplantation in children using TCR repertoire profiling.

The germline V gene encodes CDR1 SGHRS and CDR2 YFSETQ. V sheds 7 bases and J sheds 4 bases, leaving 14 bases between their ends. The CDR3 starts with the cysteine, ends with the phenylalanine, and has 13 residues. The read is trimmed to its CDR3 DNA, 39 bases read in frame from base 1. About this clonotype: The antigen it binds to is not known. Base qualities are missing; no much larger clone stands one base away.

The library was prepared using PCR. Sequencing was carried out with an Illumina HiSeq 2500. To normalize quantification of the TCRbeta repertoire, the TCR libraries were built with molecular barcoding that relied on unique molecular identifiers. TCRdb redid the processing of the public reads, applying fastp at Q25 and MiXCR, and retained in-frame beta chains. Identical CDR3 protein sequences are pooled into one entry, listed with their most common genes and DNA. The sample table holds 500,000 or so distinct CDR3 sequences, of which 30% to 35% were seen once. The ten largest clones add up to approximately 2.3% of the sample.

This specimen consisted of PBMCs from the stem cell graft donor, obtained from the stem cell graft. The chain is made from TRBV5-1 and TRBJ1-2; the D gene lacks a confident call. The TCR was taken from a human donor who donated a stem cell graft to a child with aplastic anemia. This receptor has the CDR3 CASGNGGVYGYTF. The sequenced DNA is TGCGCCAGCGGGAACGGCGGCGTCTATGGCTACACCTTC.